Presented here are 24 T cell receptor beta chains from one specimen sequenced in a study of blood T cell repertoires in COVID-19. Profiled with immunoSEQ multiplex PCR; TCRdb holds only in-frame clones, not every one. The table includes over 300,000 clones, over 75% detected once. Sequencing was done on a sample of peripheral blood. These receptors were collected from a human donor in a cohort sampled during active COVID-19.

To note about this clone: Other DNA sequences in the same sample also yield this CDR3. V and J are TRBV3-1 (or the pseudogene TRBV3-2) and TRBJ1-2; D may be TRBD1 (5 bases). The ends were cut back, 2 bases at V and 7 bases at J, with 8 bases in the middle. CDR3 length: 12 residues. Germline CDR1 LGHDT, CDR2 YNNKEL (reference sequence). CDR3 bases: TGTGCCAGCAGCCAACAGGGAGGTGGCTACACCTTC. Translated, it gives CASSQQGGGYTF.

The chain employs TRBV19 and TRBJ1-5; D may be TRBD1 (6 bases). CDR1 and CDR2 from the germline V gene are LNHDA and SQIVND (reference sequence). The CDR3 has 17 residues. The ends were cut back, 0 bases at V and 0 bases at J, with 12 bases in the middle. The DNA for the CDR3 is TGTGCCAGTAGTATAGATCCCCAGGGGTATAGCAATCAGCCCCAGCATTTT. Translating it yields CASSIDPQGYSNQPQHF.

The chain combines TRBV4-1 with TRBJ2-1; weak D call: TRBD1 (5 bases). Germline CDR1 MGHRA, CDR2 YSYEKL. V lost 6 bases, J lost 0 bases, and 18 bases lay in between. The length of the CDR3 is 17 residues. In nucleotides, the CDR3 is TGCGCCAGCAGTCTTTACCCACAGGAAAGCTCCTACAATGAGCAGTTCTTC. Its translation: CASSLYPQESSYNEQFF.

The chain employs TRBV6-1 and TRBJ1-2, with D unclear. Germline V gene data show CDR1 as MNHNS and CDR2 as SASEGT. This CDR3 has 16 amino acids. V lost 1 base to trimming and J lost 1 base, with 13 bases between them. The CDR3 region is CASSEVYSRYNYGYTF. The CDR3 coding sequence is TGTGCCAGCAGTGAAGTTTACAGCAGATATAACTATGGCTACACCTTC.

The V call is TRBV7-8, the J call TRBJ2-3; 9 bases fit TRBD2. V was pared by 6 bases and J by 2 bases, with 3 bases of the junction left unmatched. CDR3 size: 14 residues. Per germline, CDR1 SGHVS and CDR2 FQNEAQ. The CDR3 bases are TGTGCCAGCAGGCGGGGGGGCCTCACAGATACGCAGTATTTT. Protein: CASRRGGLTDTQYF.

The chain carries TRBV30 and TRBJ2-1; possible D gene TRBD2, 6 bases. The CDR3 totals 13 residues. Between the trimmed V and J ends, which lost 3 bases and 8 bases, there was a span of 14 bases. Germline V gene sequence: CDR1 GTSNPN, CDR2 SVGIG (reference sequence). The CDR3 nucleotides are TGTGCCTGGAGCCCGGGCGGGGCCGATGAGCAGTTCTTC. Amino acids: CAWSPGGADEQFF.

This chain uses TRBV9 with TRBJ2-7; 9 nucleotides agree with TRBD2. The J segment lost 1 base and the V segment lost 0 bases, leaving 2 bases of the junction unmatched. The length of the CDR3 is 15 residues. In germline, CDR1 is SGDLS, CDR2 YYNGEE. The CDR3 nucleotides are TGTGCCAGCAGCGTAGGGCTAGCGGGGTCCTACGAGCAGTACTTC. This codes for CASSVGLAGSYEQYF.

The V and J genes are TRBV6-5 and TRBJ1-2; a weak D match, TRBD1 (5 bases). V was shortened by 7 bases and J by 6 bases, with 15 bases between the two germline ends. This CDR3 region has 13 residues. Germline values: CDR1 MNHEY, CDR2 SVGAGI. CDR3 nucleotide sequence: TGTGCCAGCACTCCCGACGGACAAAATGGCTACACCTTC. It is translated as CASTPDGQNGYTF.

This clone was counted once. This chain uses TRBV4-1 with TRBJ1-1, with 8 bases lining up with TRBD1. The V gene end was trimmed by 4 bases and the J gene end by 3 bases; junction bases not matched to a gene: 10. Germline CDR1 MGHRA, CDR2 YSYEKL. This CDR3 is built from 16 residues. The CDR3 region has the DNA TGCGCCAGCAGCCCATACACACAGGGGGTCGACACTGAAGCTTTCTTT. The encoded protein is CASSPYTQGVDTEAFF.

The gene calls are TRBV27 and TRBJ2-7; 9 positions match TRBD1. The V segment lost 3 bases and the J segment 6 bases; nucleotides outside the gene matches: 9. The CDR3 totals 15 residues. Germline loops: CDR1 MNHEY, CDR2 SMNVEV (reference sequence). CDR3 in DNA: TGTGCCAGCAGTTTCGAAGGGACAGGGTACTTCGAGCAGTACTTC. Its translation is CASSFEGTGYFEQYF.

This chain links TRBV3-1 (or the pseudogene TRBV3-2) with TRBJ2-1; 7 bases line up with TRBD2. Germline CDR1 is LGHDT and CDR2 is YNNKEL (reference sequence). Trimming removed 0 bases from V and 5 bases from J; junction bases left unmatched: 4. The CDR3 loop spans 15 amino acids. The CDR3 DNA reads TGTGCCAGCAGCCAAGATTGGGGGGGTAACAATGAGCAGTTCTTC. Residues: CASSQDWGGNNEQFF.

V is TRBV3-1 (or the pseudogene TRBV3-2) and J is TRBJ2-7, with 10 bases fitting TRBD1. Germline assignment: CDR1 LGHDT and CDR2 YNNKEL (reference sequence). The J segment lost 3 bases and the V segment lost 4 bases, leaving 6 bases of the junction unmatched. This CDR3 comprises 15 residues. The CDR3 is CASSRPGQGSYEQYF. The CDR3 DNA sequence: TGTGCCAGCAGCCGTCCGGGACAGGGGAGCTACGAGCAGTACTTC.

Notes on this clone: Since a much larger clone is just one base distant, this may be a read error. This sample also contains other DNA sequences that code for the same CDR3. V and J are TRBV12-3 or TRBV12-4 and TRBJ1-6; TRBD1 is a possible D gene (5 bases). Deletions cut 3 bases from V and 9 bases from J, with 9 bases between. This CDR3 has 13 amino acids. Here the CDR3 reads CASSLGGGSPLHF. In nucleotides, the CDR3 is TGTGCCAGCAGTTTGGGGGGTGGTTCACCCCTCCACTTT.

The CDR3 protein is CASSEAGTGTPEAFF. Here the CDR3 DNA reads TGTGCCAGCAGTGAAGCTGGGACAGGGACCCCTGAAGCTTTCTTT. V gene TRBV6-1 combines with J gene TRBJ1-1, with 9 bases aligning to TRBD1. J gave up 6 bases and V 0 bases, and 5 bases lay outside the gene matches. The CDR3 loop spans 15 amino acids. CDR1 MNHNS and CDR2 SASEGT come from the germline V gene.

V gene TRBV3-1 (or the pseudogene TRBV3-2) combines with J gene TRBJ2-3; D is uncertain. This CDR3 contains 17 residues. V shed 2 bases and J shed 0 bases, with 15 bases lying between them. Germline V CDR1 and CDR2: LGHDT, YNNKEL (reference sequence). In DNA, the CDR3 is TGTGCCAGCAGCCAACACGCGCCAGGAATGAGCACAGATACGCAGTATTTT. Translating it yields CASSQHAPGMSTDTQYF.

The rearrangement joins TRBV20-1 to TRBJ1-2; D unresolved. Germline V gives CDR1 DFQATT, CDR2 SNEGSKA (reference sequence). CDR3 length: 14 amino acids. The V gene lost 3 bases and the J gene lost 1 base, with 12 bases spanning the gap. The CDR3 is CSASLPGFNYGYTF. DNA for the CDR3: TGCAGTGCTAGTTTGCCGGGTTTTAACTATGGCTACACCTTC.

This rearrangement joins TRBV6-1 to TRBJ2-6; TRBD1 is a possible D gene (5 bases). Looked up from germline, CDR1 is MNHNS and CDR2 is SASEGT. The CDR3 spans 18 residues. V was cut by 2 bases and J by 0 bases, with 14 bases left in between. The CDR3: CASSEIGMGLSGANVLTF. As DNA, the CDR3 is TGTGCCAGCAGTGAAATAGGGATGGGGCTCTCTGGGGCCAACGTCCTGACTTTC.

The genes are TRBV30 and TRBJ1-2; no clear D gene. Per germline, CDR1 GTSNPN and CDR2 SVGIG (reference sequence). The V gene lost 2 bases and the J gene lost 4 bases, with 29 bases spanning the gap. This CDR3 region has 19 residues. The CDR3 reads CAWSYPYVVGSGDTYGYTF. DNA for the CDR3: TGTGCCTGGAGTTACCCGTACGTTGTCGGGAGTGGGGATACCTATGGCTACACCTTC.

This rearrangement joins TRBV20-1 to TRBJ2-5; 8 positions agree with TRBD1. Trimming at V came to 3 bases and at J to 7 bases, leaving 4 bases not matched to a gene. Per the germline V gene, CDR1 is DFQATT and CDR2 is SNEGSKA (reference sequence). The CDR3 has 12 amino acids. The CDR3, as DNA: TGCAGTGCTAGTGAGACAGGGGCGACCCAGTACTTC. It specifies CSASETGATQYF.

The chain employs TRBV7-9 and TRBJ2-7, with D hard to call. This CDR3 has 12 residues. The V gene's germline CDR1 is SEHNR and CDR2 FQNEAQ (reference sequence). V lost 2 bases to trimming and J lost 5 bases, with 7 bases between them. CDR3 loop: CASSLPPDEQYF. Here the CDR3 DNA reads TGTGCCAGCAGCTTACCCCCGGACGAGCAGTACTTC.

This clone showed up many times. The chain uses TRBV30 and TRBJ1-2; D might be TRBD1 (5 bases). CDR3 size: 15 residues. Germline loops: CDR1 GTSNPN, CDR2 SVGIG (reference sequence). V dropped 3 bases and J dropped 0 bases, with 14 bases sitting between them. CDR3 DNA sequence: TGTGCCTGGAGACACCCCGGACAAGCTAACTATGGCTACACCTTC. This encodes CAWRHPGQANYGYTF.

The chain employs TRBV27 and TRBJ2-2; D is uncertain. The length of the CDR3 is 15 residues. The V gene's germline CDR1 is MNHEY and CDR2 SMNVEV (reference sequence). Trimming removed 8 bases at V and 0 bases at J, with 13 bases between. CDR3 sequence: CASSHSISNTGELFF. The CDR3 DNA reads TGTGCCAGCTCACATAGCATCTCGAACACCGGGGAGCTGTTTTTT.

The V gene is TRBV29-1, the J gene TRBJ2-1; 9 nucleotides line up with TRBD1. Germline V CDR1 and CDR2: SQVTM, ANQGSEA. The CDR3 covers 12 residues. V shed 6 bases and J 7 bases; nucleotides not matched to a gene: 4. The CDR3 DNA sequence: TGCAGCGTGGGGACAGGGCAAAATGAGCAGTTCTTC. Translated, it gives CSVGTGQNEQFF.

The V and J genes are TRBV5-5 and TRBJ2-7; TRBD2 matches 7 bases. CDR3 size: 14 residues. After removal of 4 bases from V and 11 bases from J, the junction contained 15 bases not matched to a gene. Germline V gene sequence: CDR1 SGHKS, CDR2 YYEKEE (reference sequence). The CDR3 is CASSKTEGYRGEYF. In DNA form, the CDR3 reads TGTGCCAGCAGCAAGACAGAGGGATATCGGGGGGAGTACTTC.